This TCR beta chain was observed in a study of human T cells and chemical hapten exposure. Study-level information: Small pooled library volume differences mainly caused per-sample TCR yield variation.

This clonotype was found a few times. Authors' methods: Sequenced samples showed a median of approximately 96,000 TCRs each, with counts running from around 20,000 to 690,000. TCRdb re-called the RACE reads through MiXCR, storing one row per CDR3 protein. The V and J calls reflect TCRdb's pipeline rather than the authors' work. The sample has about 65,000 distinct CDR3 sequences, 5.5% to 7.5% seen once. The CDR3 spans 13 residues. The germline V and J ends were trimmed by 6 bases and 6 bases, with 18 bases remaining between them. The germline V gene encodes CDR1 DFQATT and CDR2 SNEGSKA (reference sequence). Time point reported: healthy volunteer bleed at 6 weeks. Whole blood, unfractionated, served as the material for total RNA extraction.

This TCR came from a female donor in good health. Some clones in this sample may be carry-over from other donors' samples. This chain uses TRBV20-1 with TRBJ2-7; D possibly corresponds to TRBD1 (5 bases). Sequencing was done on a sample of whole blood. The CDR3 protein is CSARSTDPAEQYF. CDR3 nucleotides: TGCAGTGCCAGATCGACAGACCCCGCCGAGCAGTACTTC.